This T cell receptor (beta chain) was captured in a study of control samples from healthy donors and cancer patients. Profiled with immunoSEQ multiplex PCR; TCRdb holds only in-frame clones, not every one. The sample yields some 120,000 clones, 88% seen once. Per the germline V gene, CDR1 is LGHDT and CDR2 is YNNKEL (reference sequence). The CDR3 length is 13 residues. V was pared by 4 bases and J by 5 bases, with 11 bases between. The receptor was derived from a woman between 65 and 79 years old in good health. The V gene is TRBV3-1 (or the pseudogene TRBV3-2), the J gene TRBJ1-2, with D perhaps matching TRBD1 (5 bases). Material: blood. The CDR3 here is CASSPGPVYGYTF. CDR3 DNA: TGTGCCAGCAGCCCGGGGCCTGTTTATGGCTACACCTTC.